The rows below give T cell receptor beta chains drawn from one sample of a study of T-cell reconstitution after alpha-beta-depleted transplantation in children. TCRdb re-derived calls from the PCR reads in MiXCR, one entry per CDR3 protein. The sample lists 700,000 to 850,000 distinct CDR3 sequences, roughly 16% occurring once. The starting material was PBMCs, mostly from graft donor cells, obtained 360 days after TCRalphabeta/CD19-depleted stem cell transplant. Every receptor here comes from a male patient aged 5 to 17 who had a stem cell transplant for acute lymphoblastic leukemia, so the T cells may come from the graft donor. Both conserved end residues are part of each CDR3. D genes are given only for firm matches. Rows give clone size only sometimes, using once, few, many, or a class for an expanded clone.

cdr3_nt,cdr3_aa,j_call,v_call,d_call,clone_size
TGCGCCAGCTGGCCAGGGGGAGGGACCTACGAGCAGTACTTC,CASWPGGGTYEQYF,TRBJ2-7,TRBV5-1,-,few
TGTGCCAGCTGTTTCCCCGAGGGTGGGGGGAGTAAAGCCAAAAACATTCAGTACTTC,CASCFPEGGGSKAKNIQYF,TRBJ2-4,TRBV12-3/TRBV12-4,-,-
TGTGCCAGCTCACCGGGACAGGGGGCAGCCTACGAGCAGTACTTC,CASSPGQGAAYEQYF,TRBJ2-7,TRBV18,TRBD1,-
TGTGCCAGCAGCCTAAGCCCCTCCCGTGGGTACCCAGATGAGCAGTTCTTC,CASSLSPSRGYPDEQFF,TRBJ2-1,TRBV7-3,-,-
TGCAGTGCTAGTTTGCAGGGGGAGCGGGCCGGTCAGCCCCAGCATTTT,CSASLQGERAGQPQHF,TRBJ1-5,TRBV20-1,TRBD1,-
TGTGCCAGCAGCTCGAACAGGGTCGAAGCTTTCTTT,CASSSNRVEAFF,TRBJ1-1,TRBV7-3,-,few
TGCGCCAGCAGCTTCGAGCGGGAGGAAGAGACCCAGTACTTC,CASSFEREEETQYF,TRBJ2-5,TRBV5-1,TRBD2,few
TGCGCCAGCAGCTTGGCTCGGACAGGAGGAGGGAGCAATCAGCCCCAGCATTTT,CASSLARTGGGSNQPQHF,TRBJ1-5,TRBV5-1,TRBD1,few
TGCGCCAGCAGCTTTCTTGCGTCCGGGGAGCTGTTTTTT,CASSFLASGELFF,TRBJ2-2,TRBV5-1,-,-
TGCAGTGCTAGTTCGGCGGTGACGGATACGCAGTATTTT,CSASSAVTDTQYF,TRBJ2-3,TRBV20-1,-,few
TGTGCCAGCAGCCAAATCTGGCAGGGCATATACCAGTACTTC,CASSQIWQGIYQYF,TRBJ2-7,TRBV3-1,-,-
TGCAGCGTTCCAGGGGTCTCCTACGAGCAGTACTTC,CSVPGVSYEQYF,TRBJ2-7,TRBV29-1,-,few
TGTGCCAGTAGTATGCAGGGCACTGAAGCTTTCTTT,CASSMQGTEAFF,TRBJ1-1,TRBV19,-,-
TGTGCCAGCAGCTTGGGTAACCCCTACGAGCAGTACTTC,CASSLGNPYEQYF,TRBJ2-7,TRBV5-5,-,-
TGCAGTGCTTTCCGGACTAGCGTGGGCTACGAGCAGTACTTC,CSAFRTSVGYEQYF,TRBJ2-7,TRBV20-1,TRBD2,few
TGTGCCAGCACCCGCTCCGTTAGCGGGAGACCTGTGATTGCCTACAATGAGCAGTTCTTC,CASTRSVSGRPVIAYNEQFF,TRBJ2-1,TRBV4-2,TRBD2,few
TGTGCCGGGGGGGGCGGACAGGATCAATCCTACGAGCAGTACTTC,CAGGGGQDQSYEQYF,TRBJ2-7,TRBV7-9,-,-
TGTGCCACCAGCCCCGACGGGGTTAGCGGGAGAGAGACCCAGTACTTC,CATSPDGVSGRETQYF,TRBJ2-5,TRBV7-3,TRBD2,-
TGTGCCAGCAGCGGACACGGACTTAGCACAGATACGCAGTATTTT,CASSGHGLSTDTQYF,TRBJ2-3,TRBV7-3,-,-
TGTGCCAGCAGTTTTCCGTGGGACAGACCGAATGAAAAACTGTTTTTT,CASSFPWDRPNEKLFF,TRBJ1-4,TRBV28,TRBD1,-
TGTGCCACCACCTCGGCTAGTACAGATACGCAGTATTTT,CATTSASTDTQYF,TRBJ2-3,TRBV24-1,-,-
TGCAGTGCTATCGTTAGCGGGAGGACCGGGGAGCTGTTTTTT,CSAIVSGRTGELFF,TRBJ2-2,TRBV20-1,TRBD2,many
TGCAGTGCTAGTCGGGACATTCAGTACTTC,CSASRDIQYF,TRBJ2-4,TRBV20-1,-,-
TGTGCCAGCAGCGTAAGGGGGGGGGCGTTACAGACCCAGTACTTC,CASSVRGGALQTQYF,TRBJ2-5,TRBV9,-,-
TGTGCCAGCGAGGCCTCGTCGGCTGAGCAGTTCTTC,CASEASSAEQFF,TRBJ2-1,TRBV5-6,-,once
TGCGCCAGCAGCCAAGAACCAGGGGACCAGCCCCAGCATTTT,CASSQEPGDQPQHF,TRBJ1-5,TRBV4-1,-,few
TGCGCCAGCAGCTTACGACTAGTGAAAGGGGAGCTGTTTTTT,CASSLRLVKGELFF,TRBJ2-2,TRBV5-1,-,-
TGTGCCAGCAGCCATGGGGGAACTAGCACAGATACGCAGTATTTT,CASSHGGTSTDTQYF,TRBJ2-3,TRBV5-4,-,-
TGTGCCAGCAGTGAACCAACAGGGGTAGCAACTAATGAAAAACTGTTTTTT,CASSEPTGVATNEKLFF,TRBJ1-4,TRBV25-1,TRBD1,-
TGTGCCAGCACCCAGGGGTGGAACACCGGGGAGCTGTTTTTT,CASTQGWNTGELFF,TRBJ2-2,TRBV9,-,-
TGTGCCAGCACCGGTTCCGGGGAGCTGTTTTTT,CASTGSGELFF,TRBJ2-2,TRBV6-6,-,many
TGTGCCAGCGGTGGAGCCACCGCCTACGAGCAGTACTTC,CASGGATAYEQYF,TRBJ2-7,TRBV6-1,-,-
TGCGCCAGCAGCTTGGAGGGTTACGGGGGGCAGGTCTACGAGCAGTACTTC,CASSLEGYGGQVYEQYF,TRBJ2-7,TRBV5-1,-,-
TGTGCCAGCAGTCCAGCCAGCGGGACAGGGTTGTACGAGCAGTACTTC,CASSPASGTGLYEQYF,TRBJ2-7,TRBV12-3/TRBV12-4,TRBD1,few
TGTGCCAGCAGCGTAGCAGGGCTCGAGCAGTACTTC,CASSVAGLEQYF,TRBJ2-7,TRBV9,-,-
TGTGCCAGCAGTGGGACTAGCAGGAGGGAATCCTACGAGCAGTACTTC,CASSGTSRRESYEQYF,TRBJ2-7,TRBV6-1,TRBD2,-
TGTGCCAGCAGCTTAGCGACTAGCTCCTACGAGCAGTACTTC,CASSLATSSYEQYF,TRBJ2-7,TRBV7-2,-,-
TGTGCCTGCAGCGGACTAGCGATTGGGCTGGAGGGGTACAATGAGCAGTTCTTC,CACSGLAIGLEGYNEQFF,TRBJ2-1,TRBV2,TRBD2,-
TGCGCCAGCAGCTTGGAGGGCCCTGGGGAGCAGTACTTC,CASSLEGPGEQYF,TRBJ2-7,TRBV5-1,-,few
TGTGCCAGCAGTTTCCGTCGTGTGGGCTATGGCTACACCTTC,CASSFRRVGYGYTF,TRBJ1-2,TRBV12-3/TRBV12-4,-,few
TGCGCCAGCAGCTTAGCACGGACCCTGGGCCACAATGAGCAGTTCTTC,CASSLARTLGHNEQFF,TRBJ2-1,TRBV5-1,-,-
TGTGCCAGCAGGATCGGGAGGCAGGGTGGGCAGTACTTC,CASRIGRQGGQYF,TRBJ2-7,TRBV7-2,TRBD2,-